This record covers a single T cell receptor beta chain. This CDR3 spans 14 amino acids. Germline loops: CDR1 SGHRS, CDR2 YFSETQ. The data belong to a study of T cells expressing NK-cell markers. TCRdb re-called the 5' RACE reads and gives one entry per CDR3 protein, without DNA. The sample includes about 460,000 distinct CDR3 sequences. This receptor was taken from a woman between 50 and 59 years old in good health. Sequencing was carried out using blood T cells: a sorted CD56 or NKG2C T cell subset, CD4+ or CD8+ T cells, or bulk PBMC T cells (not recorded which). This rearrangement joins TRBV5-1 to TRBJ2-5; TCRdb's D gene call, TRBD2, goes unchecked for lack of DNA. The CDR3 loop reads CASRPDSGQETQYF.